One TCR beta chain is described in this entry. This sample is drawn from a study of blood T cell repertoires in COVID-19. In the study overall: Donors in the United States, Italy and Spain gave samples during acute or convalescent COVID-19. Nucleic acid was either cDNA or gDNA, and it came from T cells, B-cell-depleted T cells, or PBMCs.

Germline V gives CDR1 KGHSH, CDR2 LQKENI. The CDR3 runs 15 residues. J lost 2 bases, V lost 2 bases, and 5 bases had no gene match. Original processing notes: Scientists estimated how many nucleated cells there were by amplifying reference gene primers. TCRdb keeps only in-frame clones here, not all; method: immunoSEQ multiplex PCR. The D gene and trimming were derived from the DNA, and the V and J assignments and clone size from that table. Of around 150,000 clones listed, approximately 91% are singletons. The sample comprised peripheral blood. The TCR comes from a young man with acute or convalescent COVID-19. This sequence joins TRBV18 and TRBJ2-7; TRBD2 matches 8 bases. This CDR3 is CASSPNPGGTYEQYF. DNA for the CDR3: TGTGCCAGCTCACCAAACCCGGGGGGGACCTACGAGCAGTACTTC.